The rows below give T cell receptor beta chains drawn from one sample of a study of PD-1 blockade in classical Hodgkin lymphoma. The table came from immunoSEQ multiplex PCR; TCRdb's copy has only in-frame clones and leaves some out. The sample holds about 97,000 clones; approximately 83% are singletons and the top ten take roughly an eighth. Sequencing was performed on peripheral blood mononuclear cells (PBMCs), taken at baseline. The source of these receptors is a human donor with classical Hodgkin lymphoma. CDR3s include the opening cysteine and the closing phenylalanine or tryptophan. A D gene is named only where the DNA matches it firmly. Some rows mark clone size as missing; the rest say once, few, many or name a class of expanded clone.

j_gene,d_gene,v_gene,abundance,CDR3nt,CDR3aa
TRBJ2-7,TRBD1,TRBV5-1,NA,TGCGCCAGCAGCTTGGGAGACCCGACAGGGTTGAGGGTCTACGAGCAGTACTTC,CASSLGDPTGLRVYEQYF
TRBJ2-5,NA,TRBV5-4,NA,TGTGCCAGCAGCTTGTTGACGAACCAAGAGACCCAGTACTTC,CASSLLTNQETQYF
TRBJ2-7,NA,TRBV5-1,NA,TGCGCCAGCAGCTCGCAGGAGGCCTACGAGCAGTACTTC,CASSSQEAYEQYF
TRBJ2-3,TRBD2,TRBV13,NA,TGTGCCAGCAGCTTTAGGTTAGCGGGAGGGCCGAGCACAGATACGCAGTATTTT,CASSFRLAGGPSTDTQYF
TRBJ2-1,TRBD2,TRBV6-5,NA,TGTGCCAGCCGGTATAGCGGGACTAGCGGGAGGATGTCGATCTTC,CASRYSGTSGRMSIF
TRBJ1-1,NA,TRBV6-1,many,TGTGCCAGCAGTCCTAAGGGGGGCATTGAAGCTTTCTTT,CASSPKGGIEAFF
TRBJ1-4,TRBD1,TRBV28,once,TGTGCCAGCAGCACTCCGGGACAGGGGTCCGAAAAACTGTTTTTT,CASSTPGQGSEKLFF
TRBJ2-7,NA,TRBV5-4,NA,TGTGCCAGCAGCCGGACTGCCGTGGAGAAATCCGAGCAGTACTTC,CASSRTAVEKSEQYF
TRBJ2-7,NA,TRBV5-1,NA,TGCGCCAGCAGCTTGGGGGACATCTCCTACGAGCAGTACTTC,CASSLGDISYEQYF
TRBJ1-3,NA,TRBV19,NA,TGTGCCAGTAGTATTGGGGCCTTCTCTGGAAACACCATATATTTT,CASSIGAFSGNTIYF
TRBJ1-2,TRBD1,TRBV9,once,TGTGCCAGCAGCCCTAGCGGGACAGTTAACTATGGCTACACCTTC,CASSPSGTVNYGYTF
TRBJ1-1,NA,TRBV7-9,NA,TGTGCCAGCAGCTCTGGGACGGCAAACACTGAAGCTTTCTTT,CASSSGTANTEAFF
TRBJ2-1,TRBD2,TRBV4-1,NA,TGCGCCAGCAGTCACATAGGACTAGCGGGAACGAGCTCCTACAATGAGCAGTTCTTC,CASSHIGLAGTSSYNEQFF
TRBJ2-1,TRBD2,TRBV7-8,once,TGTGCCAGCAGCTTAGCGGGACTAGCGGACAATGAGCAGTTCTTC,CASSLAGLADNEQFF